The rows below give T cell receptor beta chains drawn from one sample of a study of T cells in Graves' hyperthyroidism and ophthalmopathy. TCRdb re-called the multiplex PCR reads with MiXCR, one entry per CDR3 protein. This table has more than 500,000 distinct CDR3 sequences, about 14% appearing once. Sequenced material: blood. These receptors originate from a woman aged 40 to 50 with Graves' hyperthyroidism. The CDR3 runs from the conserved cysteine through the conserved F or W.

TRBJ2-3,TRBV5-1,CASSLELAGDTDTQYF
TRBJ1-2,TRBV14,CASSHTGVYGYTF
TRBJ2-2,TRBV12-3/TRBV12-4,CATRENPGELFF
-,TRBV6-1,CASSELAGAFSTQHF
TRBJ2-5,TRBV2,CASSSDRGRETQYF
TRBJ2-1,TRBV7-2,CASSRGLDSYNEQFF
TRBJ1-2,TRBV27,CASSPSRFLPNYGYTF
TRBJ1-1,TRBV7-3,CASTQVGYIQAEAFF
TRBJ2-5,TRBV7-9,CASSLAHAKTQYF
TRBJ1-5,TRBV30,CAWAAPIGQPQHF
TRBJ2-7,TRBV20-1,CSAHGTSGRAGYEQYF
TRBJ2-7,TRBV9,CASSPTGTSGSLNPEQYF
TRBJ2-3,TRBV5-6,CASSPAPTDTQYF
TRBJ1-5,TRBV6-1,CASSRGVDQPQHF
TRBJ2-7,TRBV27,CASSSYPHYEQYF
TRBJ2-1,TRBV5-1,CASSFLASGRLPDEQFF
TRBJ1-5,TRBV10-2,CASSEGDRYNQPQHF
TRBJ2-1,TRBV20-1,CSAPSGMGYNEQFF
TRBJ1-5,TRBV20-1,CSAREGTRGPHSNQPQHF
TRBJ1-1,TRBV5-1,CASKWEGEANTEAFF
TRBJ2-1,TRBV7-9,CASSLVLGREGEQFF
TRBJ2-5,TRBV5-1,CASSLGGLAGDGETQYF
TRBJ1-5,TRBV28,CASSQLKQPQHF
TRBJ2-1,TRBV7-8,CASSLAGGLSSYNEQFF
TRBJ2-1,TRBV3-1,CASSQPSGRRNEQFF
TRBJ2-1,TRBV27,CASSLTGLAIREQFF
TRBJ2-1,TRBV3-1,CASSQTTGTRWSEQFF
TRBJ2-5,TRBV7-9,CASSLPGKVTETQYF
TRBJ2-7,TRBV30,CAWSVGQGPQYF
TRBJ1-1,TRBV18,CASSPGMETEAFF
TRBJ2-7,TRBV9,CASSVGQGNLYEQYF
TRBJ1-2,TRBV28,CASSFPKTGDRYGYTF
TRBJ2-2,TRBV4-1,CASSQVAPANTGELFF
TRBJ2-1,TRBV9,CASTEGLGSGNEQFF
TRBJ2-5,TRBV5-1,CASSLVGGGRETQYF
TRBJ2-7,TRBV7-3,CASSLGGAPRNEQYF
TRBJ1-5,TRBV2,CASSGPLPHQPQHF
TRBJ2-1,TRBV6-1,CASSRAGLAGGNEQFF
TRBJ2-1,TRBV20-1,CSASPSGRAGNEQFF
TRBJ1-1,TRBV20-1,CSAGGGTTEAFF
TRBJ2-4,TRBV28,CASSLSGGVAKNIQYF
TRBJ2-3,TRBV7-2,CASSYGLAATDTQYF
TRBJ2-3,TRBV7-9,CASSPTPSSTDTQYF
TRBJ1-4,TRBV3-1,CASSYNEGTGEKLFF
TRBJ1-4,TRBV20-1,CSASRGTGGEKLFF
TRBJ2-1,TRBV6-1,CASSDPTSGPYNEQFF
TRBJ2-7,TRBV27,CASSSPGLAGKGSYEQYF
TRBJ1-1,TRBV4-1,CASNPRQIDRGPAEAFF
TRBJ2-1,TRBV27,CASSRTGRAGGPVEQFF